The 18 T cell receptor beta chains below were found in one sample sequenced in a study of identifying expanded T cells in peripheral blood. Profiling relied on immunoSEQ multiplex PCR, and the TCRdb table lists in-frame clones only, not all of them. The repertoire has 55,000 to 80,000 clones, about 83% of them found once; the top ten carry about 20%. The sequenced sample was blood. Source of these receptors: a person between 18 and 75 years old in good health.

The chain combines TRBV2 with TRBJ2-5; 7 bases map to TRBD2. V dropped 1 base and J dropped 3; count of bases not matched to a gene: 5. CDR3 size: 15 residues. Looked up from germline, CDR1 is SNHLY and CDR2 is FYNNEI. The CDR3 DNA is TGTGCCAGCAGTGAAGGGGGGGGGATAAAAGAGACCCAGTACTTC. This encodes CASSEGGGIKETQYF.

Turning to this clone: At one boundary the junction diverges from the germline segment, which might be a read error. The rearrangement uses TRBV6-4 and TRBJ2-3; perhaps TRBD2 as D (6 bases). The CDR3 loop spans 15 amino acids. CDR1 and CDR2 from the germline V gene are MRHNA and SNTAGT. The CDR3 DNA follows: TGTGCCGGCAGTGAAAGGCCTAGCGGCACAGATACGCAGTATTTT. Its protein is CAGSERPSGTDTQYF.

The rearrangement joins TRBV6-4 to TRBJ2-3, with D tentatively TRBD2 (7 bases). Germline V gene lookup returns CDR1 MRHNA and CDR2 SNTAGT. The CDR3 has 16 residues. V lost 0 bases, J lost 2 bases, and 12 bases lay in between. Here the CDR3 DNA reads TGTGCCAGCAGTGACTCCGCGGGGGCCCCCACAGATACGCAGTATTTT. Protein: CASSDSAGAPTDTQYF.

This clone was found once. The rearrangement links TRBV7-8 to TRBJ2-7, with D perhaps assigned TRBD1 or TRBD2 (5 bases each). Germline CDR1 reads SGHVS; CDR2 reads FQNEAQ. This CDR3 contains 12 residues. With 5 bases removed from V and 6 bases from J, the gap between germline ends came to 11 bases. In DNA, the CDR3 is TGTGCCAGCAGCCAAGCGAGGGGCGAGCAGTACTTC. Its translation: CASSQARGEQYF. The full variable domain, its missing parts supplied by reference TRBV7-8 and TRBJ2-7, is GAGVSQSPRYKVAKRGQDVALRCDPISGHVSLFWYQQALGQGPEFLTYFQNEAQLDKSGLPSDRFFAERPEGSVSTLKIQRTQQEDSAVYLCASSQARGEQYFGPGTRLTVT.

The chain couples TRBV7-8 to TRBJ2-1; 13 bases map to TRBD2. CDR1 is SGHVS and CDR2 is FQNEAQ in the germline V gene. V gave up 3 bases and J gave up 7 bases; unmatched junction bases: 3. The CDR3 has 15 residues. CDR3 DNA sequence: TGTGCCAGCAGCTTGACTAGCGGGAGGTGGAATGAGCAGTTCTTC. Translated, it gives CASSLTSGRWNEQFF.

This clone was observed once. The CDR3 sequence is CAIGRTSGLTDTQYF. The CDR3 DNA sequence: TGTGCCATCGGACGGACTAGCGGGCTAACAGATACGCAGTATTTT. This chain joins TRBV10-3 and TRBJ2-3, with TRBD2 identical over 11 bases. Germline CDR1 ENHRY, CDR2 SYGVKD. V lost 8 bases, J lost 3 bases, and 7 bases stayed unmatched. The CDR3 is 15 amino acids.

V and J are TRBV10-2 and TRBJ2-2; 11 bases map to TRBD2. This CDR3 spans 15 amino acids. V lost 7 bases, J lost 1 base, and 2 bases stayed unmatched. Germline CDR1 reads WSHSY; CDR2 reads SAAADI. The chain's CDR3 is CASIGLAGNTGELFF. CDR3 nucleotides: TGCGCCAGCATAGGACTAGCGGGGAACACCGGGGAGCTGTTTTTT.

The chain uses TRBV4-2 and TRBJ2-5, with 11 nucleotides matching TRBD2. Germline CDR1 reads LGHNA; CDR2 reads YNFKEQ. Trimming cost V 1 base and J 5 bases; bases outside gene matches: 9. This CDR3 has 17 residues. The CDR3: CASSQATGASGRETQYF. CDR3 coding DNA: TGTGCCAGCAGCCAAGCGACAGGCGCTAGCGGGAGGGAGACCCAGTACTTC.

A word on this clone: Within the sample, other DNA sequences also encode this same CDR3. The chain employs TRBV29-1 and TRBJ2-5; a possible D gene is TRBD1 (6 bases). Trimming took 6 bases from V and 3 from J, leaving 11 bases between them. This CDR3 has 12 residues. CDR1 and CDR2 from the germline V gene are SQVTM and ANQGSEA. The DNA of the CDR3 is TGCAGCGTACGCAGGGGTGAAGAGACCCAGTACTTC. As protein: CSVRRGEETQYF.

The genes are TRBV5-1 and TRBJ1-1; a possible D gene is TRBD1 (5 bases). V shed 6 bases and J shed 4 bases, with 25 bases lying between them. CDR3 length equals 17 residues. Germline assignment: CDR1 SGHRS and CDR2 YFSETQ. The chain's CDR3 is CASTAWGSVLPRTEAFF. In nucleotides, the CDR3 is TGCGCCAGCACGGCCTGGGGCAGCGTTTTACCCCGCACTGAAGCTTTCTTT.

The CDR3: CASSLPRLAGSSTDTQYF. CDR3 nucleotide sequence: TGTGCCAGCAGCTTACCCCGACTAGCGGGATCGAGCACAGATACGCAGTATTTT. The chain recombines TRBV11-3 with TRBJ2-3; 11 positions match TRBD2. The CDR3 contains 18 residues. Germline trimming cut 2 bases from V and 0 bases from J; bases unmatched to any gene: 7. The germline CDR1 and CDR2 sequences are SGHNT and YENEEA. The full variable domain, completed using reference TRBV11-3 and TRBJ2-3, is EAGVVQSPRYKIIEKKQPVAFWCNPISGHNTLYWYLQNLGQGPELLIRYENEEAVDDSQLPKDRFSAERLKGVDSTLKIQPAELGDSAVYLCASSLPRLAGSSTDTQYFGPGTRLTVL.

The CDR3 spells CASSQVGSRAYEQYF. CDR3 in DNA: TGCGCCAGCAGCCAGGTTGGGTCTAGGGCCTACGAGCAGTACTTC. The V and J genes are TRBV4-1 and TRBJ2-7; D ambiguous. The CDR3 sequence is 15 residues long. The germline V gene has CDR1 MGHRA and CDR2 YSYEKL. Trimming stripped 3 bases from V and 2 bases from J, with 14 bases between.

This clone has just a few counts. The chain joins TRBV6-5 to TRBJ1-2, with TRBD1 as a possible D gene (5 bases). This CDR3 comprises 14 residues. The V end was cut by 1 base, the J end by 3 bases, with 9 bases between. Germline CDR1 is MNHEY and CDR2 is SVGAGI. The DNA for the CDR3 is TGTGCCAGCAGTTACTTAGACAGCCACTATGGCTACACCTTC. Its protein is CASSYLDSHYGYTF.

V and J are TRBV6-5 and TRBJ1-1, with D tentatively TRBD1 (5 bases). V gave up 6 bases and J gave up 3 bases, with 14 bases separating them. Germline V lookup: CDR1 MNHEY, CDR2 SVGAGI. The CDR3 is 14 amino acids. The CDR3 sequence: CASRDAGSDTEAFF. CDR3 coding DNA: TGTGCCAGCAGAGACGCAGGGTCGGACACTGAAGCTTTCTTT.

This chain connects TRBV6-1 to TRBJ2-2, with D perhaps TRBD1 (5 bases). The CDR3 has 15 residues. CDR1 and CDR2 from the germline V gene are MNHNS and SASEGT. The ends were cut back, 6 bases at V and 2 bases at J, with 13 bases in the middle. The CDR3 is CASRATRGNTGELFF. DNA of the CDR3: TGTGCCAGCAGAGCGACAAGGGGAAACACCGGGGAGCTGTTTTTT.

The chain carries TRBV9 and TRBJ2-2, with 13 bases lining up with TRBD2. V lost 3 bases, J lost 6 bases, and 20 bases stayed unmatched. The CDR3 is 21 residues long. The germline CDR1 and CDR2 sequences are SGDLS and YYNGEE. CDR3 DNA sequence: TGTGCCAGCAGCGGAGGTGGTGACCCGGGACTAGCGGGGTCATTACCCGGGGAGCTGTTTTTT. Translation: CASSGGGDPGLAGSLPGELFF.

This clone was counted a single time. This chain joins TRBV2 and TRBJ2-1; TRBD2 agrees at 9 bases. This CDR3 region has 15 residues. In germline, CDR1 is SNHLY, CDR2 FYNNEI. The V gene end was trimmed by 6 bases and the J gene end by 0 bases; junction bases not matched to a gene: 3. CDR3 nucleotides: TGTGCCAGCAGGCCTAGCGGGGCCTCCTACAATGAGCAGTTCTTC. It translates to CASRPSGASYNEQFF.

Note on this clone: This sample includes further DNA sequences coding for the same CDR3. J is TRBJ2-7 and V is TRBV5-4; TRBD1 matches at 10 bases. Germline loops: CDR1 SGHNT, CDR2 YYREEE (reference sequence). The CDR3 spans 14 residues. V trimming: 4 bases; J trimming: 7 bases; junction bases outside the gene matches: 8. The CDR3 loop is CASSLGQGGYEQYF. The CDR3 nucleotides are TGTGCCAGCAGCCTAGGACAGGGGGGTTATGAGCAGTACTTC.